The rows below give T cell receptor beta chains drawn from one sample of a study of siplizumab effects on memory and regulatory T cells. Repertoires were generated with immunoSEQ multiplex PCR, while TCRdb's copy carries only in-frame clones and drops some. Among roughly 100,000 clones listed, over 90% were seen once. Source material: Tregs sorted from blood. These receptors all stem from a human donor in good health. Both conserved end residues are part of each CDR3. The order of the fields is V gene, J gene, clone size, D gene, CDR3 DNA, CDR3 protein. A D gene is named only where the DNA matches it firmly. Expanded clones get a size class; other rows say once, few or many, or leave the size out.

TRBV5-4	TRBJ1-3	NA	NA	TGTGCCAGCAGCTTGGGCCTTAGCTCTGGAAACACCATATATTTT	CASSLGLSSGNTIYF
TRBV19	TRBJ2-7	NA	TRBD1	TGTGCCAGTAGTATACGCGGTGGACAGGGGGCCCACGAGCAGTACTTC	CASSIRGGQGAHEQYF
TRBV6-6	TRBJ2-7	NA	NA	TGTGCCAGCAGGGAGACTGGGACCTACGAGCAGTACTTC	CASRETGTYEQYF
TRBV7-3	TRBJ2-7	NA	TRBD2	TGTGCCAGCAGCTTAGTGCTTAGCGGGATAGACGAGCAGTACTTC	CASSLVLSGIDEQYF
TRBV19	TRBJ1-5	NA	NA	TGTGCCAGTAGTATCACGGCCAGGGCTCAGCCCCAGCATTTT	CASSITARAQPQHF
TRBV7-3	TRBJ1-1	once	TRBD1	TGTGCCAGCAGCTCTACCGGGACAGGGCTAAACACTGAAGCTTTCTTT	CASSSTGTGLNTEAFF
TRBV4-1	TRBJ1-1	NA	NA	TGCGCCAGCAGCCACTCTCTGTCAGAAACTTTCTTT	CASSHSLSETFF
TRBV5-6	TRBJ2-7	NA	TRBD1	TGTGCCAGCAGCTCCACCCTAAGCGACAGGGAATTTACCTACGAGCAGTACTTC	CASSSTLSDREFTYEQYF
TRBV18	TRBJ1-1	few	NA	TGTGCCAGCTCACCAGTGGGGGGCGAGACTGAAGCTTTCTTT	CASSPVGGETEAFF
TRBV5-5	TRBJ2-1	NA	NA	TGTGCCAGCAGCATGACTAGTTTGGCCTACAATGAGCAGTTCTTC	CASSMTSLAYNEQFF
TRBV5-6	TRBJ2-3	NA	NA	TGTGCCAGCAGCTCGACTAGGGGGGCAGATACGCAGTATTTT	CASSSTRGADTQYF
TRBV11-3	TRBJ1-1	NA	NA	TGTGCCAGCAGCTCAGAAGGTTGGCAGACGAACACTGAAGCTTTCTTT	CASSSEGWQTNTEAFF
TRBV19	TRBJ2-3	NA	TRBD2	TGTGCCAGTAGTCCCCAGCGGGGGGGGACAGATACGCAGTATTTT	CASSPQRGGTDTQYF
TRBV5-6	TRBJ1-1	NA	TRBD1	TGTGCCAGCAGCTCACAGGGGGGTCGGACTGAAGCTTTCTTT	CASSSQGGRTEAFF
TRBV7-8	TRBJ2-3	NA	TRBD2	TGTGCCAGCAGCTCCACCCGGGGGGAAGATACGCAGTATTTT	CASSSTRGEDTQYF
TRBV28	TRBJ2-5	NA	TRBD2	TGTGCCAGCAGCGTCGGGGGGGCTTATGAGACCCAGTACTTC	CASSVGGAYETQYF
TRBV27	TRBJ2-6	NA	NA	TGTGCCACAGCCCGGGGCGGCACTGTCTCTGGGGCCAACGTCCTGACTTTC	CATARGGTVSGANVLTF
TRBV11-1	TRBJ1-1	NA	NA	TGTGCCAGCAGCCCCCCAGAGGGCCGAAACACTGAAGCTTTCTTT	CASSPPEGRNTEAFF
TRBV4-1	TRBJ1-3	NA	NA	TGCGCCAGCAGCCAACAGGGTCATTCTGGAAACACCATATATTTT	CASSQQGHSGNTIYF
TRBV6-5	TRBJ2-1	NA	NA	TGTGCCAGCAGTTACCGGGTTTCCTACAATGAGCAGTTCTTC	CASSYRVSYNEQFF
TRBV15	TRBJ2-1	NA	NA	TGTGCCACCTTCGATATGGGAGGTGGAGACAATGAGCAGTTCTTC	CATFDMGGGDNEQFF
TRBV30	TRBJ2-4	NA	NA	TGTGCCTGGAGCGGAATGGGCTTAGGAAACATTCAGTACTTC	CAWSGMGLGNIQYF
TRBV7-8	TRBJ2-7	NA	TRBD2	TGTGCCAGCAGCATCTCCGGGACTAGCGGGTCCTACGAGCAGTACTTC	CASSISGTSGSYEQYF
TRBV5-4	TRBJ2-6	NA	TRBD1	TGTGCCAGCAGCCCTAGGACAGGGGGCGACGGGGCCAACGTCCTGACTTTC	CASSPRTGGDGANVLTF
TRBV4-1	TRBJ2-7	NA	TRBD1	TGCGCCAGCAGCCAAGATCCACCGGGACAGGTTCGCTACGAGCAGTACTTC	CASSQDPPGQVRYEQYF
TRBV6-5	TRBJ1-5	NA	NA	TGTGCCAGCAGGCCCGATTCGAGCAATCAGCCCCAGCATTTT	CASRPDSSNQPQHF
TRBV11-2	TRBJ1-2	NA	NA	TGTGCCAGCAGCGGTACAGTTAACTATGGCTACACCTTC	CASSGTVNYGYTF
TRBV10-3	TRBJ1-4	NA	NA	TGTGCCATCAGCGAATCAATAGGGGCAACTAATGAAAAACTGTTTTTT	CAISESIGATNEKLFF
TRBV19	TRBJ1-6	once	NA	TGTGCCAGTAGTATTGCGGAAACTAATTCACCCCTCCACTTT	CASSIAETNSPLHF
TRBV10-2	TRBJ1-3	once	NA	TGCGCCAGCCTTCTTGTTAGTTCTCGAGGAAACACCATATATTTT	CASLLVSSRGNTIYF
TRBV19	TRBJ2-7	NA	TRBD1	TGTGCCAGCGGACAGGGGAGCTCCTACGAGCAGTACTTC	CASGQGSSYEQYF
TRBV2	TRBJ2-7	NA	TRBD2	TGTGCCAGCAGCAGCGGGAGCTACCCCTACGAGCAGTACTTC	CASSSGSYPYEQYF
TRBV5-1	TRBJ2-2	once	TRBD2	TGCGCCAGCAGCAATAGCGGGAGGGCCAACGGGGAGCTGTTTTTT	CASSNSGRANGELFF